This TCR beta chain was identified in a study of CD8 T cells in ankylosing spondylitis. Study results and limitations: Disease-associated clonotypes exhibited CD8+ identity and were relatively infrequent in peripheral blood. A motif of 7 to 9 highly homologous TCR beta variants was seen as apparently characteristic of ankylosing spondylitis blood. The clones that were linked to disease were reported to be significantly enriched in matched synovial fluid samples from ankylosing spondylitis patients. Reports of some motif variants in reactive arthritis synovial fluid and blood predate this one.

Of note for this clonotype: The antigen is not known.

There are 14 residues in the CDR3. Germline CDR1 is SGHVS and CDR2 is FNYEAQ. The ends were cut back, 1 base at V and 1 base at J, with 8 bases in the middle. TCRdb ran MiXCR on the 5' RACE reads and lists one entry per CDR3 protein. The repertoire holds some 450,000 distinct CDR3 sequences, with roughly 18% as singletons. Sequencing was done on a sample of blood, either unsorted or a sorted T cell fraction (not recorded which). This sequence was found in a male donor with ankylosing spondylitis. The genes are TRBV7-6 and TRBJ2-7; D is uncertain. This chain's CDR3 is CASSLDPRSYEQYF. DNA for the CDR3: TGTGCCAGCAGCTTAGACCCCAGATCCTACGAGCAGTACTTC.